This T cell receptor (beta chain) was profiled in a study of blood T cell repertoires in COVID-19. Looking at the study overall: T cells, B-cell-depleted T cells, or PBMCs provided the cDNA or gDNA that served as material.

The V segment lost 4 bases and the J segment 6 bases; nucleotides outside the gene matches: 1. The CDR3 sequence is 13 residues long. CDR1 and CDR2 from the germline V gene are LNHDA and SQIVND (reference sequence). TCRdb keeps only in-frame clones here, not all; method: immunoSEQ multiplex PCR. Of roughly 3,500 clones detected, roughly nine tenths appear once; the ten largest clones hold approximately 6.5%. The rearrangement uses TRBV19 and TRBJ2-1, with 9 bases aligning to TRBD1. Material for sequencing was peripheral blood. The source is a middle-aged man with active COVID-19. As DNA, the CDR3 is TGTGCCAGTAGTAAGGACAGGGGCAATGAGCAGTTCTTC. It codes for CASSKDRGNEQFF. Variable domain in full (rest from reference TRBV19 and TRBJ2-1): DGGITQSPKYLFRKEGQNVTLSCEQNLNHDAMYWYRQDPGQGLRLIYYSQIVNDFQKGDIAEGYSVSREKKESFPLTVTSAQKNPTAFYLCASSKDRGNEQFFGPGTRLTVL.